The 3 T cell receptor beta chains below come from one sample, sequenced in a study of blood T cell repertoires in COVID-19. Profiling relied on immunoSEQ multiplex PCR, and the TCRdb table lists in-frame clones only, not all of them. The sample records around 57,000 clones, about nine tenths being singletons. Sequencing used peripheral blood. All receptors come from a human donor with active COVID-19. The donor label of this sample is uncertain.

The rearrangement uses TRBV9 and TRBJ2-2, with no clear D. This CDR3 comprises 14 residues. From germline, CDR1 is SGDLS and CDR2 YYNGEE. The V gene lost 3 bases and the J gene lost 0 bases, with 6 bases spanning the gap. The CDR3 DNA sequence: TGTGCCAGCAGCGCTTCCCCGAACACCGGGGAGCTGTTTTTT. The encoded protein is CASSASPNTGELFF.

The chain recombines TRBV5-6 with TRBJ2-6, with D tentatively TRBD1 (5 bases). Trimming took off 0 bases at V and 2 bases at J, with 6 bases between the two ends. The germline V gene has CDR1 SGHDT and CDR2 YYEEEE. The CDR3 contains 15 residues. CDR3 protein: CASSLVQAGANVLTF. The CDR3 nucleotides read TGTGCCAGCAGCTTGGTACAGGCTGGGGCCAACGTCCTGACTTTC.

This chain connects TRBV7-2 to TRBJ1-2, with a possible D match to TRBD1 (6 bases). The CDR3 covers 15 residues. Germline V gene sequence: CDR1 SGHTA, CDR2 FQGNSA. The V and J ends lost 0 bases and 7 bases respectively, with 15 bases between them. CDR3: CASSLAGNRDGGYTF. The CDR3 DNA reads as TGTGCCAGCAGCTTAGCAGGTAACAGGGACGGTGGCTACACCTTC.